This passage covers 21 T cell receptor beta chains from one sample sequenced in a study of identical twins. TCRdb itself ran the 5' RACE reads through MiXCR, one entry per CDR3 protein. The sample lists approximately 220,000 distinct CDR3 sequences, about 7.5% occurring once. This sample was also put to use in a study of yellow fever vaccine responses in identical twins.

Sequenced: memory (CD45RO+) T cells sorted from blood. These receptors were collected from a young woman in good health.

This clonotype was seen a few times. The rearrangement links TRBV5-1 to TRBJ2-3; D is unclear. The CDR3 extends over 15 amino acids. Trimming shortened V by 0 bases and J by 5 bases, and 13 bases separated the two germline ends. In germline, CDR1 is SGHRS, CDR2 YFSETQ. The CDR3 loop reads CASSLAGPRLDTQYF. In nucleotides, the CDR3 is TGCGCCAGCAGCTTGGCCGGTCCCAGGTTAGATACGCAGTATTTT.

The chain carries TRBV3-1 and TRBJ2-1, with 14 bases that match TRBD2. The CDR3 is 16 residues long. Germline CDR1 reads LGHDT; CDR2 reads YNNKEL (reference sequence). Losses at the gene ends were 5 bases for V and 13 bases for J; bases not matched to a gene: 13. In DNA, the CDR3 is TGTGCCAGCAGCAATCGTCGGGGACTAGCGGGGGAACGACAGTTCTTC. It is translated as CASSNRRGLAGERQFF.

Concerning this clonotype: A much larger clone lies a single base off, so this may be a read error. This chain joins TRBV6-1 and TRBJ2-7; a possible D gene is TRBD2 (6 bases). Germline V CDR1 and CDR2: MNHNS, SASEGT. This CDR3 contains 16 residues. Trimming removed 6 bases at V and 2 bases at J, with 20 bases between. As DNA, the CDR3 is TGTGCCAGCAGGGGGATGTCGGGGGTCGAACCCTACGAGCAGTACTTC. It specifies CASRGMSGVEPYEQYF.

This clonotype was found a few times. The chain has TRBV3-1 and TRBJ1-3, with a possible D match to TRBD1 (5 bases). Trimming removed 5 bases at V and 4 bases at J, with 18 bases between. CDR3 length: 16 amino acids. The germline CDR1 and CDR2 sequences are LGHDT and YNNKEL (reference sequence). The CDR3 region is CASSYTTGTRGNTIYF. The CDR3 nucleotides read TGTGCCAGCAGCTACACAACCGGGACTCGGGGAAACACCATATATTTT.

This clonotype was seen a few times. The V and J genes are TRBV10-3 and TRBJ2-5; D uncertain. This CDR3 is 11 amino acids long. Trimming removed 10 bases at V and 2 bases at J, with 8 bases between. Germline CDR1 reads ENHRY; CDR2 reads SYGVKD. CDR3 bases: TGTGCCACCCAAGGACAAGAGACCCAGTACTTC. As protein: CATQGQETQYF.

This clonotype came up many times. The chain couples TRBV2 to TRBJ1-2, with no clear D. This CDR3 has 11 amino acids. Trimming took 6 bases from V and 5 from J, leaving 7 bases between them. Germline values: CDR1 SNHLY, CDR2 FYNNEI. CDR3: CASSQIYGYTF. The CDR3 nucleotides read TGTGCCAGCAGCCAGATATATGGCTACACCTTC.

This chain joins TRBV6-1 and TRBJ1-1, with D possibly TRBD1 on 6 matching bases. Trimming shortened V by 0 bases and J by 11 bases, and 13 bases separated the two germline ends. The length of the CDR3 is 13 residues. From germline, CDR1 is MNHNS and CDR2 SASEGT. The CDR3 reads CASSEAVRGTAFF. DNA of the CDR3: TGTGCCAGCAGTGAAGCTGTCAGGGGCACGGCTTTCTTT.

This clonotype was seen at least ten times. The chain has TRBV3-1 and TRBJ2-7; 7 nucleotides match TRBD2. V was clipped by 1 base and J by 7 bases; unmatched bases: 10. The CDR3 is 15 amino acids. Germline loops: CDR1 LGHDT, CDR2 YNNKEL (reference sequence). CDR3 region: CASSQGLRLAGEQYF. The CDR3 DNA follows: TGTGCCAGCAGCCAAGGGTTAAGACTAGCCGGAGAGCAGTACTTC.

This clonotype was detected only a few times. The rearrangement joins TRBV3-1 to TRBJ2-1; D unclear. In germline, CDR1 is LGHDT, CDR2 YNNKEL (reference sequence). V lost 1 base and J lost 10, with 5 bases in between. This CDR3 region has 11 residues. CDR3 nucleotides: TGTGCCAGCAGCCAAGGTGTGGAGCAGTTCTTC. Translated: CASSQGVEQFF.

This clonotype was counted at least ten times. The chain joins TRBV12-3 or TRBV12-4 to TRBJ2-4; maybe TRBD2 (6 bases). V lost 11 bases and J lost 1, with 18 bases in between. The CDR3 totals 15 residues. The CDR3 nucleotides read TGTGCCGTCAGAAGGGTCGGGAGCGCCAAAAACATTCAGTACTTC. Encoded protein: CAVRRVGSAKNIQYF.

This clonotype showed up many times. This chain uses TRBV20-1 with TRBJ2-7; a possible D gene is TRBD1 (6 bases). The CDR3 loop spans 12 amino acids. V lost 2 bases, J lost 4 bases, and 9 bases lay in between. CDR1 and CDR2 (germline): DFQATT, SNEGSKA (reference sequence). CDR3 sequence reads: CSARRTEYEQYF. The DNA of the CDR3 is TGCAGTGCTAGAAGGACAGAATACGAGCAGTACTTC.

V and J are TRBV11-2 and TRBJ1-5; TRBD1 agrees at 7 bases. Trimming removed 8 bases from V and 0 bases from J; junction bases left unmatched: 4. This CDR3 spans 14 amino acids. Germline V gene data show CDR1 as SGHAT and CDR2 as FQNNGV. The CDR3 loop reads CASAGGYSNQPQHF. The DNA for the CDR3 is TGTGCCAGCGCAGGGGGGTATAGCAATCAGCCCCAGCATTTT.

This clonotype showed up just a few times. This rearrangement joins TRBV2 to TRBJ2-3; tentatively, D is TRBD2 (5 bases). The CDR3 is made up of 12 amino acids. The germline V gene encodes CDR1 SNHLY and CDR2 FYNNEI. V dropped 0 bases and J dropped 7 bases, with 5 bases sitting between them. The CDR3 reads CASSEADYTQYF. The CDR3 coding sequence is TGTGCCAGCAGTGAAGCGGACTATACGCAGTATTTT.

This clonotype was seen a handful of times. The gene calls are TRBV7-2 and TRBJ2-6; D perhaps matches TRBD1 (6 bases). The germline CDR1 and CDR2 sequences are SGHTA and FQGNSA. V lost 7 bases to trimming and J lost 2 bases, with 12 bases between them. CDR3 length equals 15 residues. As DNA, the CDR3 is TGTGCCAGCACTCTGGGGGCAACTGGGGCCAACGTCCTGACTTTC. This codes for CASTLGATGANVLTF.

The chain is built from TRBV20-1 and TRBJ2-5; 10 bases match TRBD2. Germline V lookup: CDR1 DFQATT, CDR2 SNEGSKA (reference sequence). This CDR3 has 14 residues. J was trimmed by 2 bases and V by 3 bases; bases with no gene match: 3. Here the CDR3 DNA reads TGCAGTGCTAGGACTAGCGGGTCTCAAGAGACCCAGTACTTC. Translating gives CSARTSGSQETQYF.

At least ten counts were recorded for this clonotype. This chain joins TRBV6-5 and TRBJ2-1, with 9 positions matching TRBD2. The CDR3 totals 14 residues. The V gene end was trimmed by 7 bases and the J gene end by 9 bases; junction bases not matched to a gene: 10. Germline V gene lookup returns CDR1 MNHEY and CDR2 SVGAGI. CDR3 bases: TGTGCCAGCAATTTGCTAGCGGGAAAGGGTGAGCAGTTCTTC. The encoded protein is CASNLLAGKGEQFF.

V and J are TRBV7-8 and TRBJ2-3, with D possibly being TRBD2 (6 bases). This CDR3 is built from 17 residues. CDR1 is SGHVS, CDR2 FQNEAQ, per germline. Trimming shortened V by 2 bases and J by 1 base, and 16 bases separated the two germline ends. The CDR3 region has the DNA TGTGCCAGCAGCTTAACGGGAGACCCAAAGGGCACAGATACGCAGTATTTT. The encoded protein is CASSLTGDPKGTDTQYF.

This clonotype turned up a few times. The chain couples TRBV24-1 to TRBJ2-7; no reliable D call. Germline loops: CDR1 KGHDR, CDR2 SFDVKD. The CDR3 covers 12 residues. The V and J ends lost 3 bases and 2 bases respectively, with 4 bases between them. The CDR3 DNA reads TGTGCCACCAGTGATAATCCCTACGAGCAGTACTTC. This sequence encodes CATSDNPYEQYF.

Ten or more counts support this clonotype. The V call is TRBV10-3, the J call TRBJ2-1, with 7 positions matching TRBD2. This CDR3 has 17 residues. CDR1 and CDR2 (germline): ENHRY, SYGVKD. After removal of 0 bases from V and 2 bases from J, the junction contained 7 bases not matched to a gene. Here the CDR3 DNA reads TGTGCCATCAGTGAGTCCCACCCTGGGGGGGCCTACAATGAGCAGTTCTTC. Translation: CAISESHPGGAYNEQFF.

This clonotype was detected a few times. V is TRBV6-2 or TRBV6-3 and J is TRBJ2-3; no definite D call. The CDR3 sequence is 14 residues long. The germline V and J ends were trimmed by 8 bases and 3 bases, with 15 bases remaining between them. Per the germline V gene, CDR1 is MNHEY and CDR2 is SVGEGT. The DNA for the CDR3 is TGTGCCAGCGCGGACGGTAGAGTTACAGATACGCAGTATTTT. Protein: CASADGRVTDTQYF.

This clonotype was detected many times. The gene calls are TRBV14 and TRBJ2-3; D gene ambiguous. Germline lookup yields CDR1 SGHDN and CDR2 FVKESK. This CDR3 has 13 amino acids. V was clipped by 6 bases and J by 4 bases, with 11 bases between them. The CDR3 region is CASRSTEPDTQYF. The CDR3 DNA follows: TGTGCCAGCAGAAGCACAGAGCCAGATACGCAGTATTTT.